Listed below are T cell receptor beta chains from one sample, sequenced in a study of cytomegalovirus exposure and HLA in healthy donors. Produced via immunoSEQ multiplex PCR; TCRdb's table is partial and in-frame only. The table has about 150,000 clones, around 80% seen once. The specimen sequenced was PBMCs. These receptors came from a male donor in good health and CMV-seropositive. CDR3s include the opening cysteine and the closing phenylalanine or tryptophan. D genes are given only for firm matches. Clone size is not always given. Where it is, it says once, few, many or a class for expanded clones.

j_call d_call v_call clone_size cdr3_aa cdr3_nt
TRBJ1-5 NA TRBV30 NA CAWSVDRSTAYSNQPQHF TGTGCCTGGAGTGTAGACAGATCAACTGCGTATAGCAATCAGCCCCAGCATTTT
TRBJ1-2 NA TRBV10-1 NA CASSHREDYTF TGCGCCAGCAGTCACAGGGAAGACTACACCTTC
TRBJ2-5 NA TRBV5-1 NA CASSYLAEQETQYF TGCGCCAGCAGTTATTTAGCGGAGCAAGAGACCCAGTACTTC
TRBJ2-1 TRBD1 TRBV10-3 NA CAIRTGTGGFEQFF TGTGCCATCAGGACCGGGACAGGGGGTTTTGAGCAGTTCTTC
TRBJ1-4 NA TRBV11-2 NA CASSPGAGRVTNEKLFF TGTGCCAGCAGCCCGGGCGCGGGGAGAGTAACTAATGAAAAACTGTTTTTT
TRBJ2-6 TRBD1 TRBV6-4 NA CASSAGTGGSGANVLTF TGTGCCAGCAGTGCCGGGACAGGGGGCTCTGGGGCCAACGTCCTGACTTTC
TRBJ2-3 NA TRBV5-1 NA CASSLGLAGTDTQYF TGCGCCAGCAGCTTGGGGCTTGCCGGCACAGATACGCAGTATTTT
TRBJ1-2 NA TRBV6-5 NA CASSWTDNYGYTF TGTGCCAGCAGTTGGACAGACAACTATGGCTACACCTTC
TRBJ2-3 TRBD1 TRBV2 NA CASKRDRQGRTDTQYF TGTGCCAGCAAAAGGGATAGACAGGGCCGCACAGATACGCAGTATTTT
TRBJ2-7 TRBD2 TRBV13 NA CASSLLAGGMSEQYF TGTGCCAGCAGCCTCCTAGCGGGGGGTATGAGCGAGCAGTACTTC
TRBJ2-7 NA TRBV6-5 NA CASRLGLVGTYEQYF TGTGCCAGCAGACTCGGACTTGTTGGGACCTACGAGCAGTACTTC
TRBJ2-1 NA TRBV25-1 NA CASSSTGNYYNEQFF TGTGCCAGCAGTTCAACAGGCAACTACTACAATGAGCAGTTCTTC
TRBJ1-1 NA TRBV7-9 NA CSSSFAGFPTEAFF TGTTCCAGCAGCTTTGCAGGGTTCCCCACTGAAGCTTTCTTT
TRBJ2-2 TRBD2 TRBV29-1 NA CSVGGLAGPTGELFF TGCAGCGTTGGGGGCCTAGCGGGCCCCACCGGGGAGCTGTTTTTT
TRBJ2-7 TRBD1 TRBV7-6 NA CASSSDRVSYEQYF TGTGCCAGCAGCTCAGACAGGGTTTCCTACGAGCAGTACTTC
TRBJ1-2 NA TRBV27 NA CASSFRERDYGYTF TGTGCCAGCAGTTTTCGGGAACGGGACTATGGCTACACCTTC
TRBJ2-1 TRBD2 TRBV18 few CASSQVAGEVLNEQFF TGTGCCAGCTCGCAAGTAGCGGGAGAGGTCTTAAATGAGCAGTTCTTC
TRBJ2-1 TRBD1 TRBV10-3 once CAISDRNEGEQFF TGTGCCATCTCGGACAGGAACGAGGGTGAGCAGTTCTTC
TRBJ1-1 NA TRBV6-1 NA CASRIQGAAEAFF TGTGCCAGCAGGATACAGGGCGCGGCTGAAGCTTTCTTT
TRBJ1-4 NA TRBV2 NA CASRVNRDGWGTNEKLFF TGTGCCAGCAGAGTAAACAGGGATGGATGGGGGACTAATGAAAAACTGTTTTTT
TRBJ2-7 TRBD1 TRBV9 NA CASSPRPGQGVYEQYF TGTGCCAGCAGCCCCCGACCGGGACAGGGGGTGTACGAGCAGTACTTC
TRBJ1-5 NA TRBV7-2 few CASGLNSPSHF TGTGCAAGCGGGTTAAACAGCCCCTCCCATTTT
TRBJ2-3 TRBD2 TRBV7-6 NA CTSSVAGGPDTQYF TGTACCAGCAGCGTAGCGGGAGGGCCCGATACGCAGTATTTT
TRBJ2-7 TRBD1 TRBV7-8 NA CASSSQGSTYEQYF TGTGCCAGCAGCTCACAGGGGAGTACCTACGAGCAGTACTTC
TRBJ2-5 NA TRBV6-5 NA CASSYSIGQETQYF TGTGCCAGCAGTTACTCGATCGGCCAAGAGACCCAGTACTTC
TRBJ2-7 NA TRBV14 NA CASDRGAEQYF TGTGCCAGCGACCGCGGGGCCGAGCAGTACTTC
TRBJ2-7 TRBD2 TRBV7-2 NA CASSLALGLAGGFF TGTGCCAGCAGCTTAGCGCTTGGACTAGCGGGAGGATTTTTC
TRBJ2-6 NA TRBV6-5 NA CASSYSFLSGANVLTF TGTGCCAGCAGTTACTCTTTTCTCTCTGGGGCCAACGTCCTGACTTTC
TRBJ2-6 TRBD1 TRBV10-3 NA CAISPGQGAGGANVLTF TGTGCCATCAGCCCGGGACAGGGGGCGGGGGGGGCCAACGTCCTGACTTTC
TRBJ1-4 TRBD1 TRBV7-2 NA CASSSSGTVNEKLFF TGTGCCAGCAGCTCATCCGGGACAGTTAATGAAAAACTGTTTTTT
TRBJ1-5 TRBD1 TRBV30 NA CAWSVDRGNQPQHF TGTGCCTGGAGCGTCGACAGGGGCAATCAGCCCCAGCATTTT
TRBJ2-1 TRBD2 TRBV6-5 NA CASRPTSGGNNEQFF TGTGCCAGCAGGCCGACTAGCGGGGGGAACAATGAGCAGTTCTTC
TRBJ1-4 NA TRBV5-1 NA CASSPTGTVLGEKLFF TGCGCCAGCAGCCCAACAGGGACCGTCCTCGGAGAAAAACTGTTTTTT
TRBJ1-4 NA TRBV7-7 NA CASSLASGEKLFF TGTGCTAGCAGCTTAGCGTCAGGAGAAAAACTGTTTTTT